This is a list of T cell receptor beta chains from one sample in a study of T cell responses to AZD1222 COVID-19 vaccine. Libraries were prepared by immunoSEQ multiplex PCR; TCRdb keeps only in-frame clonotypes and omits some of them. The data show under 200,000 clones, over 75% seen once. The source material was peripheral blood, sampled on day 0 of AZD1222 vaccination. The source is an adult in good health. The CDR3 runs from the conserved cysteine through the conserved F or W. The D gene is left open where the match is weak. Expanded clones get a size class; other rows say once, few or many, or leave the size out.

D	V	size	J	DNA	CDR3
.	TRBV9	.	TRBJ1-1	TGTGCCAGCAGCGTAGTGCTCGGGTCGACTGAAGCTTTCTTT	CASSVVLGSTEAFF
.	TRBV5-1	few	TRBJ2-2	TGCGCCAGCAGCTTGGATGGGTATAACACCGGGGAGCTGTTTTTT	CASSLDGYNTGELFF
TRBD1	TRBV2	.	TRBJ1-5	TGTGCCAGCAGTGAAGCAGGGACAGGTCAGCCCCAGCATTTT	CASSEAGTGQPQHF
.	TRBV10-3	.	TRBJ2-5	TGTGCCATCAGTGTATCCGGGGCCCAGTACTTC	CAISVSGAQYF
TRBD1	TRBV9	.	TRBJ2-2	TGTGCCAGCAGCGGCCGACAGGGGGCCGGCGGGGAGCTGTTTTTT	CASSGRQGAGGELFF
TRBD1	TRBV2	.	TRBJ1-2	TGTGCCAGAACTTCAGGGGGTACTAACTATGGCTACACCTTC	CARTSGGTNYGYTF
.	TRBV7-2	.	TRBJ2-6	TGTGCCAGCAGCTTAAGAGGGGCGACAGGGGCCAACGTCCTGACTTTC	CASSLRGATGANVLTF
TRBD1	TRBV18	.	TRBJ1-2	TGTGCCAGCTCAGCGACAGGGTCCGGCTATGGCTACACCTTC	CASSATGSGYGYTF
.	TRBV7-2	.	TRBJ2-7	TGTGCCAGCGTCGAAACGGGGGTCTCCTACGAGCAGTACTTC	CASVETGVSYEQYF
.	TRBV5-6	.	TRBJ2-7	TGTGCCAGCAGCTTGGGACCCTTCGAGCAGTACTTC	CASSLGPFEQYF
TRBD1	TRBV5-1	.	TRBJ1-1	TGCGCCAGCAGCTGGGGACAGGGAGAAGCTTTCTTT	CASSWGQGEAFF
TRBD1	TRBV7-2	.	TRBJ1-2	TGTGCCAGCAGCCTCTATCGGAGACAGGGAAAAGATGGCTACACCTTC	CASSLYRRQGKDGYTF
.	TRBV7-3	.	TRBJ2-3	TGTGCCAGCAGCTGGGGCGGCCCTAGCACAGATACGCAGTATTTT	CASSWGGPSTDTQYF
.	TRBV12-3/TRBV12-4	.	TRBJ1-2	TGTGCCAGCAGGATTGACCTACTCTTCGGCTACACCTTC	CASRIDLLFGYTF
TRBD1	TRBV12-5	.	TRBJ2-1	TGTGCTAGTGGTTTGGGAGGACAGGGGGCCTACAATGAGCAGTTCTTC	CASGLGGQGAYNEQFF
TRBD1	TRBV19	.	TRBJ1-2	TGTGCCAGTAGTGCCTGGACAGGGGGCTACACCTTC	CASSAWTGGYTF
.	TRBV11-3	.	TRBJ2-2	TGTGCCAGCAGCTTAGAGGAGGTGGCCGGGGAGCTGTTTTTT	CASSLEEVAGELFF
TRBD1	TRBV4-3	.	TRBJ2-2	TGCGCCAGCGGGGACAGGCGGACCGGGGAGCTGTTTTTT	CASGDRRTGELFF
.	TRBV29-1	.	TRBJ2-3	TGCAGCGTTGAAGGACCTGAGAACACAGATACGCAGTATTTT	CSVEGPENTDTQYF
TRBD1	TRBV2	.	TRBJ1-1	TGTGCCAGCAGTGGAGGGACAGATACTTTCTTT	CASSGGTDTFF
TRBD1	TRBV5-4	.	TRBJ1-1	TGTGCCAGCAGCTCTGATGGACAGGCCAAAAGGGCGGCTTTCTTT	CASSSDGQAKRAAFF
TRBD2	TRBV5-1	.	TRBJ2-3	TGCGCCAGCAGCCCGGGACTAGCAGCAGATACGCAGTATTTT	CASSPGLAADTQYF
TRBD1	TRBV5-6	few	TRBJ1-2	TGTGCCAGCAGCTCCCGGGACAGGGCCATAGGGGGCTACACCTTC	CASSSRDRAIGGYTF
.	TRBV15	once	TRBJ1-1	TGTGCCACCAGCAGATCCAGGACGGTTAACACTGAAGCTTTCTTT	CATSRSRTVNTEAFF
.	TRBV6-5	once	TRBJ1-6	TGTGCCAGCGGGTGGGTCACACAGGCCCTCCACTTT	CASGWVTQALHF
.	TRBV24-1	.	TRBJ2-3	TGTGCCACCAGTGCAGGTTCTGGTGCGAAGCGGGTCACAGATACGCAGTATTTT	CATSAGSGAKRVTDTQYF
TRBD1	TRBV19	.	TRBJ1-5	TGTGCCAGTAGTATGGGACAGGGGACTCAGCCCCAGCATTTT	CASSMGQGTQPQHF
.	TRBV5-1	.	TRBJ2-3	TGCGCCAGCAGCTTGGGGCAGATTGGAAAGGATACGCAGTATTTT	CASSLGQIGKDTQYF
TRBD2	TRBV6-5	.	TRBJ2-1	TGTGCCAGCAGTTTCTTAGCGGGGGGGCGCAATGAGCAGTTCTTC	CASSFLAGGRNEQFF
.	TRBV14	.	TRBJ1-2	TGTGCCAGCAGCCCCTCAGGGCAGCTCTATGGCTACACCTTC	CASSPSGQLYGYTF
.	TRBV4-1	once	TRBJ1-3	TGCGCCAGCAGCCAAAAAAGGACGGTCTCTGGAAACACCATATATTTT	CASSQKRTVSGNTIYF
.	TRBV5-1	.	TRBJ1-1	TGCGCCAGCAGCTTGAGAGCTAACACTGAAGCTTTCTTT	CASSLRANTEAFF
.	TRBV28	.	TRBJ1-4	TGTGCCAGCCGATCCCGGGAAAGAAGGGAAAAACTGTTTTTT	CASRSRERREKLFF
TRBD1	TRBV28	.	TRBJ2-6	TGTGCCAGCAGTACCCCCCCGGGGACAGAGGGGGCCAACGTCCTGACTTTC	CASSTPPGTEGANVLTF
.	TRBV6-2/TRBV6-3	.	TRBJ2-1	TGTGCCAGCAGTTACTACAGCGATTACAATGAGCAGTTCTTC	CASSYYSDYNEQFF
.	TRBV12-5	.	TRBJ1-3	TGTGCTAGTGGTCCCCGGGACGGAGCCTACTCTGGAAACACCATATATTTT	CASGPRDGAYSGNTIYF
TRBD2	TRBV7-3	.	TRBJ2-2	TGTGCCAGCAGCCTTGGACTAGCGCTGACCGGGGAGCTGTTTTTT	CASSLGLALTGELFF
TRBD1	TRBV19	once	TRBJ1-5	TGTGCCAGTAGTGTGGAGGGGGCCAGGCAGCCCCAGCATTTT	CASSVEGARQPQHF
.	TRBV5-1	.	TRBJ2-3	TGCGCCAGCAGCTCACGGGCAGCTAGCAGCACAGATACGCAGTATTTT	CASSSRAASSTDTQYF
.	TRBV12-3/TRBV12-4	few	TRBJ2-1	TGTGCCAGCAGTTCCGTGGGGGATGAGCAGTTCTTC	CASSSVGDEQFF
TRBD1	TRBV6-5	once	TRBJ2-7	TGTGCCAGCAGTTACTCGGCGACAGGGGGCTACGAGCAGTACTTC	CASSYSATGGYEQYF
TRBD1	TRBV10-3	.	TRBJ1-1	TGTGCCAGCCGACAGGGAACAAACACTGAAGCTTTCTTT	CASRQGTNTEAFF
TRBD2	TRBV27	.	TRBJ2-3	TGTGCCAGCAGTTTTATCGCGGGGGGGGATACGCAGTATTTT	CASSFIAGGDTQYF
TRBD1	TRBV4-3	.	TRBJ1-1	TGCGCCAGCAGCCAAGATAGGCAGGGGGTGAGCACTGAAGCTTTCTTT	CASSQDRQGVSTEAFF
.	TRBV11-2	once	TRBJ1-1	TGTGCCAGCAGCTTCAGTTCAGGGAGAGCTTTCTTT	CASSFSSGRAFF
.	TRBV19	.	TRBJ1-5	TGTGCCAGTAGGACGGGGCAAGGCAATCAGCCCCAGCATTTT	CASRTGQGNQPQHF
.	TRBV7-9	.	TRBJ2-5	TGTGCCAGCAGCTTAGCCCACCAGGGTAGCCAGACCCAGTACTTC	CASSLAHQGSQTQYF
.	TRBV6-4	many	TRBJ1-6	TGTGCCAGCAGTGACAGGGAAAATTCACCCCTCCACTTT	CASSDRENSPLHF
.	TRBV11-2	.	TRBJ2-7	TGTGCCAGCAGCCATCGGAGCTACGAGCAGTACTTC	CASSHRSYEQYF
.	TRBV4-1	once	TRBJ1-2	TGCGCCAGCAGCCAAGATTGGAGTAACTATGGCTACACCTTC	CASSQDWSNYGYTF
.	TRBV18	.	TRBJ2-2	TGTGCCAGCTCACCGTTACAGGGCCCAACAACCGGGGAGCTGTTTTTT	CASSPLQGPTTGELFF
.	TRBV3-1/TRBV3-2	.	TRBJ1-5	TGTGCCAGCAGTCGTCAAGGTACGAATCAGCCCCAGCATTTT	CASSRQGTNQPQHF
.	TRBV6-5	few	TRBJ1-4	TGTGCCAGCAGTTACTCGGGAGCAACTAATGAAAAACTGTTTTTT	CASSYSGATNEKLFF
.	TRBV5-1	.	TRBJ1-4	TGCGCCAGCAGCTCCAGCGGTCGGATTGCAACTAATGAAAAACTGTTTTTT	CASSSSGRIATNEKLFF